This T cell receptor (beta chain) was sequenced for a study of beta chain features in type 1 diabetes. Findings of the study overall: Type 1 diabetes patients showed a moderate but significant shortening of TCRB CDR3s in all four CD4+ subsets. In comparison with healthy donors, patients had naive, central memory and Treg TCRB repertoires that appeared more similar. VDJ junctions from patients with type 1 diabetes contained fewer insertions and more deletions.

A note on this clone: Its target is not known.

As every portion of the isolated RNA was reverse transcribed, the sequencing read expressed TCRB transcripts. The table came from immunoSEQ multiplex PCR; TCRdb's copy has only in-frame clones and leaves some out. The repertoire holds about 390,000 clones, with around a tenth as singletons. CDR3 length: 12 residues. Germline V gene lookup returns CDR1 SEHNR and CDR2 FQNEAQ (reference sequence). V shed 2 bases and J shed 2 bases, with 4 bases lying between them. Via the markers CD45RO/CCR7/CD25/CD127/CD95/CD27, stem cell-like memory, regulatory, central memory and naive CD4+ cells were sorted. The sample comprised central memory CD4+ T cells from blood. The sequence came from a man aged 30-40 years with type 1 diabetes. The J gene is TRBJ2-7, the V gene TRBV7-9; D gene ambiguous. This chain's CDR3 is CASSLIPYEQYF. The CDR3 DNA reads as TGTGCCAGCAGCTTAATACCCTACGAGCAGTACTTC. The variable domain in full, completed from reference TRBV7-9 and TRBJ2-7, reads DTGVSQNPRHKITKRGQNVTFRCDPISEHNRLYWYRQTLGQGPEFLTYFQNEAQLEKSRLLSDRFSAERPKGSFSTLEIQRTEQGDSAMYLCASSLIPYEQYFGPGTRLTVT.